The sequence of this T cell receptor (beta chain) was determined in a study of tumor and adjacent non-tumor tissue in lung cancer. Overall study context: Each sample yielded a few million productive TCRbeta reads on average.

General study points: Compared with tumor, normal lung showed significantly lower TCR diversity. Normal lung showed higher cumulative top 100 clone frequency than tumor.

TCRbeta libraries were built with three rounds of nested PCR, modified from ARM-PCR. TCRdb itself ran the multiplex PCR reads through MiXCR, one entry per CDR3 protein. The sample has approximately 90,000 distinct CDR3 sequences, 76% seen once. Of note for this clonotype: As yet, its antigen is unknown.

This sample's RNA came from whole unsorted tissue. This non-tumor lung sample came from over 3 cm beyond the tumor edge. Between August and November 2014, newly diagnosed, chemotherapy-naive lung cancer patients underwent thoracic surgery in China. This CDR3 region has 15 residues. V lost 11 bases and J lost 3, with 23 bases in between. Germline V gene data show CDR1 as MNHNS and CDR2 as SASEGT. The V and J genes are TRBV6-1 and TRBJ2-7; D may be TRBD2 (6 bases). The TCR was taken from a woman between 45 and 65 years old with non-small cell lung cancer. Sequenced: distant non-tumor lung tissue. For the CDR3, the DNA is TGTGCCTGTAGCCTGGGACTTGAGGCGTACTACGAGCAGTACTTC. Translation: CACSLGLEAYYEQYF.